This T cell receptor beta chain derives from a study of siplizumab effects on memory and regulatory T cells. As for this clone: Its target is not known.

Assay used: immunoSEQ multiplex PCR; TCRdb lists only in-frame clones, some missing. The profile shows more than 90,000 clones, around 90% of them singletons. The CDR3 is 14 amino acids. V lost 8 bases and J 2 bases, leaving 16 bases between the germline ends. The germline CDR1 and CDR2 sequences are LNHDA and SQIVND (reference sequence). Whole-study findings and limits: A major contribution to the alloresponse seemed to be made by naive T cells, which seemed more diverse than memory cells.

The genes are TRBV19 and TRBJ2-7; D might be TRBD2 (6 bases). The receptor was isolated from a human donor in good health. The sequencing input was non-Treg CD4+ T cells sorted from blood. CDR3 in DNA: TGTGCCAGTGGAGCGGGCGATGATACCTACGAGCAGTACTTC. Translation: CASGAGDDTYEQYF.